One sample yielded the 2 T cell receptor beta chains listed below, sequenced in a study of cytomegalovirus exposure and HLA in healthy donors. It was with 60 Vbeta and 13 Jbeta primers that the PCR ran. Generated by immunoSEQ multiplex PCR, the TCRdb table keeps only in-frame clones and is missing some. The profile covers roughly 100,000 clones, with roughly 13% appearing a single time and roughly 15% taken by the ten largest. Sequenced: PBMCs. The source is a middle-aged man in good health and CMV-seropositive.

This clone has just a few counts. The V gene is TRBV10-3, the J gene TRBJ1-5, with 10 nucleotides matching TRBD1. The CDR3 runs to 18 residues. V was pared by 10 bases and J by 0 bases, with 15 bases of the junction left unmatched. Germline CDR1 and CDR2: ENHRY and SYGVKD. The CDR3, as DNA: TGTGCCACAAAGAACCCCGGGACAGGGGTCTATAGCAATCAGCCCCAGCATTTT. It specifies CATKNPGTGVYSNQPQHF.

Notes on this clone: This CDR3 is missing its conserved last phenylalanine or tryptophan, likely due to a read error. No DNA is shown, since the ends of the CDR3 on it are uncertain; the CDR3 is the one TCRdb lists. This chain links TRBV4-1 with TRBJ2-7; no DNA check was done on the table's D call, TRBD2. In germline, CDR1 is MGHRA, CDR2 YSYEKL. The CDR3 is 14 residues long, counting both termini. CDR3 amino acids: CASSQDRLAREKYL.